These 5 T cell receptor beta chains were all obtained from the same sample, sequenced in a study of T cell responses to AZD1222 COVID-19 vaccine. The protocol was immunoSEQ multiplex PCR, while the TCRdb copy is restricted to in-frame clones and leaves out a portion. The sample comprises 170,000 or so clones, 90% to 95% of which are singletons, and over 0.8% rests with the top ten. Here the sequenced sample was peripheral blood, taken on day 0 of AZD1222 vaccination. Receptors were obtained from an adult in good health.

This clone appeared a single time. The chain has TRBV9 and TRBJ1-1, with D tentatively TRBD1 (5 bases). Trimming cost V 3 bases and J 1 base, with 19 bases left between them. The CDR3 contains 17 residues. The germline CDR1 and CDR2 sequences are SGDLS and YYNGEE. The CDR3 DNA reads TGTGCCAGCAGCGCGACCCTCTCCGGGGCGGGGAACACTGAAGCTTTCTTT. It specifies CASSATLSGAGNTEAFF.

The chain uses TRBV4-2 and TRBJ2-7; 8 positions agree with TRBD1. The CDR3 loop spans 18 amino acids. Germline CDR1 LGHNA, CDR2 YNFKEQ. Trimming at V came to 4 bases and at J to 4 bases, leaving 18 bases not matched to a gene. In DNA form, the CDR3 reads TGTGCCAGCAGCCGAAAAGACGTGTCTGGGCAGGGGGCATACGAGCAGTACTTC. It codes for CASSRKDVSGQGAYEQYF.

The chain joins TRBV18 to TRBJ2-7; D may be TRBD1 or TRBD2 (5 bases each). The CDR3 covers 15 residues. Germline-derived CDR1 and CDR2 are KGHSH and LQKENI. Between the trimmed V and J ends, which lost 0 bases and 6 bases, there was a span of 15 bases. CDR3 DNA sequence: TGTGCCAGCTCACCACCGGCGCAGGGTGGGGGCGAGCAGTACTTC. Amino acid sequence: CASSPPAQGGGEQYF.

The rearrangement links TRBV28 to TRBJ1-4; the match to TRBD1 covers 12 bases. Per the germline V gene, CDR1 is MDHEN and CDR2 is SYDVKM. There are 15 residues in the CDR3. After removal of 6 bases from V and 11 bases from J, the junction contained 10 bases not matched to a gene. CDR3 sequence (DNA): TGTGCCAGCAGCCGGGGACAGGGGGCGCGGGGGAAACTGTTTTTT. Translated: CASSRGQGARGKLFF. The variable domain in full, completed from reference TRBV28 and TRBJ1-4, reads DVKVTQSSRYLVKRTGEKVFLECVQDMDHENMFWYRQDPGLGLRLIYFSYDVKMKEKGDIPEGYSVSREKKERFSLILESASTNQTSMYLCASSRGQGARGKLFFGSGTQLSVL.

The chain is built from TRBV3-1 (or the pseudogene TRBV3-2) and TRBJ2-2, with unresolved D. Looked up from germline, CDR1 is LGHDT and CDR2 is YNNKEL (reference sequence). Between the trimmed V and J ends, which lost 2 bases and 9 bases, there was a span of 4 bases. The CDR3 totals 11 residues. The CDR3 DNA reads TGTGCCAGCAGCCAATTATGGGAGCTGTTTTTT. It encodes CASSQLWELFF.